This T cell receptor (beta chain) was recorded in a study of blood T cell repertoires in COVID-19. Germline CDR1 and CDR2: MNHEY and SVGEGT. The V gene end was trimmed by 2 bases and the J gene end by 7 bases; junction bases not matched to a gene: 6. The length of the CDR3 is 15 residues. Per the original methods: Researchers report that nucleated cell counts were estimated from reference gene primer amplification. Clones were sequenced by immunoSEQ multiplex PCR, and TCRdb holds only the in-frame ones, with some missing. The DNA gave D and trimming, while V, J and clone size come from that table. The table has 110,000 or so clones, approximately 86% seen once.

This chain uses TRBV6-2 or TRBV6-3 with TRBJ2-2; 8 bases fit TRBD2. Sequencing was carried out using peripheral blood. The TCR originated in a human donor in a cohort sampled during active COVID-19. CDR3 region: CASSYPAGDGGELFF. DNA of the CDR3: TGTGCCAGCAGTTACCCAGCGGGGGACGGCGGGGAGCTGTTTTTT.